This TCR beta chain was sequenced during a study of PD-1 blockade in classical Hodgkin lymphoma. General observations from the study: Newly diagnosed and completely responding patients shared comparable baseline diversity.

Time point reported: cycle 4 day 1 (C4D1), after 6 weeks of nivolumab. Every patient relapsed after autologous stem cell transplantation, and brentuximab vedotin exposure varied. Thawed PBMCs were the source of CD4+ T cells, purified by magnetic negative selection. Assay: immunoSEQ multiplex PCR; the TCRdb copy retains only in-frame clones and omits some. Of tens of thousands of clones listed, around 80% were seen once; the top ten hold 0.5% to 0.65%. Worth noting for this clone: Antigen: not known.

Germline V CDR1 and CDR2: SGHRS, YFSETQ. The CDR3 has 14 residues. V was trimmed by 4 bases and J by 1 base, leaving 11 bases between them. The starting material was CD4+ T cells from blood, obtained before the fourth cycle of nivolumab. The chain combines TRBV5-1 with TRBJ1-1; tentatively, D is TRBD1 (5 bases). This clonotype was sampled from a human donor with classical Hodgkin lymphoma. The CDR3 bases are TGCGCCAGCAGCGGAGGCAGGGAGAACACTGAAGCTTTCTTT. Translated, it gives CASSGGRENTEAFF.